These 3 T cell receptor beta chains were sequenced from one sample in a study of shared clonotypes between healthy human individuals. This table comes from immunoSEQ multiplex PCR, and its TCRdb copy is limited to in-frame clones, with some not included. The sample lists over 400,000 clones, 65% to 85% occurring once. The sample comprised PBMCs. These receptors were taken from a middle-aged woman in good health. Some clones in this sample may be carry-over from other donors' samples.

Remarks on this clone: A far larger clone differs by one base, so this is likely a read error. This chain connects TRBV2 to TRBJ2-3; a possible D gene is TRBD1 (6 bases). The CDR3 runs 12 residues. Germline V gene sequence: CDR1 SNHLY, CDR2 FYNNEI. The V and J ends lost 7 bases and 8 bases respectively, with 13 bases between them. The CDR3 reads CASNRVQGTQYF. CDR3 nucleotide sequence: TGTGCCAGCAACAGGGTACAAGGTACGCAGTATTTT.

V gene TRBV27 combines with J gene TRBJ1-4, with D tentatively TRBD1 (5 bases). The CDR3 extends over 14 amino acids. In germline, CDR1 is MNHEY, CDR2 SMNVEV (reference sequence). Trimming cost V 4 bases and J 7 bases, with 13 bases left between them. The CDR3 sequence is CASSSPAGGEKLFF. In DNA form, the CDR3 reads TGTGCCAGCAGTTCCCCGGCGGGGGGTGAAAAACTGTTTTTT.

V usage is TRBV2 and J usage is TRBJ1-1; D might be TRBD1 (6 bases). The CDR3 has 13 residues. CDR1 SNHLY and CDR2 FYNNEI come from the germline V gene. V lost 8 bases, J lost 2 bases, and 12 bases lay in between. CDR3 region: CASGGGPNTEAFF. Here the CDR3 DNA reads TGTGCCAGCGGTGGGGGCCCCAACACTGAAGCTTTCTTT.